This T cell receptor (beta chain) was recorded in a study of T cells in Graves' hyperthyroidism and ophthalmopathy. This CDR3 spans 17 amino acids. CDR1 DFQATT and CDR2 SNEGSKA come from the germline V gene (reference sequence). The V and J ends lost 0 bases and 7 bases, in that order; junction bases with no gene match: 12. Study-level points and caveats: Blood also held most thyroid clonotypes expanded beyond 0.001. Ophthalmopathy, as predicted by the model, came a median 6.5 months after the prediction.

Fresh 10 ml peripheral blood yielded PBMCs. This clonotype was observed at least ten times. Its target is not known. The investigators amplified TCR beta CDR3 regions from RNA transcripts. The HTBI set primed first-round TCR CDR3 RT-PCR. TCRdb recomputed calls from the multiplex PCR reads with MiXCR, one row per CDR3 protein. This table has fewer than 350,000 distinct CDR3 sequences, over 20% appearing once. This clonotype originated in a woman in her 50s with Graves' hyperthyroidism. The gene calls are TRBV20-1 and TRBJ2-1; 10 bases align to TRBD2. The sample consisted of blood. DNA for the CDR3: TGCAGTGCTAGAGAGAGCAGCGGGAGGGCGAGGGCAAATGAGCAGTTCTTC. This encodes CSARESSGRARANEQFF.